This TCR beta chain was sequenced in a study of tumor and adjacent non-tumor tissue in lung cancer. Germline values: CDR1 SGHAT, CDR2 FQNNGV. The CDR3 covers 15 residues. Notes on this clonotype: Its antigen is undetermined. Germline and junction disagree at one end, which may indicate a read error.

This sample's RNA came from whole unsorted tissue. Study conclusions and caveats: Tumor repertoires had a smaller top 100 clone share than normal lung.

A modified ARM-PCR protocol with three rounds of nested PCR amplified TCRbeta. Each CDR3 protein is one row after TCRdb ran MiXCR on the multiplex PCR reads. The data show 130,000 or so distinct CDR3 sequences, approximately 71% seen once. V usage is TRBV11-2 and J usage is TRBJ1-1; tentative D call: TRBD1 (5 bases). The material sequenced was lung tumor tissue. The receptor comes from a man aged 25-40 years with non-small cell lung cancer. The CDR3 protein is CASSIVLGVNTEAFF. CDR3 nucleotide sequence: TGTGCCAGCAGCATAGTATTGGGGGTGAACACTGAAGCTTTCTTC.